The sequence of this T cell receptor (beta chain) was determined in a study of shared clonotypes between healthy human individuals. As for the study in general: Donors, aged 18 to 49, were a couple of women and a few men.

At deep level, the assay was performed. Methods used by the authors: With immunoSEQ giving junction-only sequences and no quality scores, filtering differed. Repertoires were generated with immunoSEQ multiplex PCR, while TCRdb's copy carries only in-frame clones and drops some. D and trimming were read from the DNA, whereas the V and J calls and clone size are those reported in that table. The sample has approximately 1.9 million clones; 93% are singletons. CD45RO-negative CD8 cells positively selected for CCR7 made up the naive population, which excluded terminally differentiated effector memory CD45RA+ cells. The CDR3 runs 12 residues. Trimming left V 5 bases short and J 4 bases short, with 6 bases between. Per the germline V gene, CDR1 is SEHNR and CDR2 is FQNEAQ (reference sequence).

The clonotype comes from a man aged 18 to 29 in good health. Some clones in this sample may be carry-over from other donors' samples. The rearrangement joins TRBV7-9 to TRBJ1-3; no firm D call. Specimen: naive CD8+ T cells from PBMCs. DNA of the CDR3: TGTGCCAGCAGCCCCGCAGGAAACACCATATATTTT. It specifies CASSPAGNTIYF.